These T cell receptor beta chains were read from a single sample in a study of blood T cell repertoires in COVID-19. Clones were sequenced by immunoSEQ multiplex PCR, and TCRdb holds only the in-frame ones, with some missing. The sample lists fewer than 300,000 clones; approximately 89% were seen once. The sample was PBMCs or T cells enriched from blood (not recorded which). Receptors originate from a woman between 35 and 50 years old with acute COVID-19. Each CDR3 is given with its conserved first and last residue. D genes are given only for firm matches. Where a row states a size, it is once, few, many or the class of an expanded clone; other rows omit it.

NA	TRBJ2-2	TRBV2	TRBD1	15	CASSEQGANTGELFF	TGTGCCAGCAGTGAGCAGGGGGCGAACACCGGGGAGCTGTTTTTT
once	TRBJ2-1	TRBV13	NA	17	CASSQSLGSRDYNEQFF	TGTGCCAGCAGCCAAAGCCTCGGGTCTCGAGATTACAATGAGCAGTTCTTC
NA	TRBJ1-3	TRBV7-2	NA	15	CASNPVGFSGNTIYF	TGTGCCAGCAATCCAGTCGGGTTCTCTGGAAACACCATATATTTT
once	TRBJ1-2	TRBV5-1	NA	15	CASSFTGSVNYGYTF	TGCGCCAGCAGCTTCACGGGGTCTGTGAACTATGGCTACACCTTC
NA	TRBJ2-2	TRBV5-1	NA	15	CASSVEGRTTGELFF	TGCGCCAGCAGCGTGGAAGGGAGAACCACCGGGGAGCTGTTTTTT
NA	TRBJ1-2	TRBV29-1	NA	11	CSVEQQGGYTF	TGCAGCGTTGAACAGCAGGGGGGCTACACCTTC
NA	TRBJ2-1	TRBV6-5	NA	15	CASSYSGGDYNEQFF	TGTGCCAGCAGTTACAGTGGGGGCGACTACAATGAGCAGTTCTTC
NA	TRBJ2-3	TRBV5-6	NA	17	CASSFYPEMRSTDTQYF	TGTGCCAGCAGCTTTTACCCCGAGATGCGGAGCACAGATACGCAGTATTTT
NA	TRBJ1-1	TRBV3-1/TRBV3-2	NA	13	CASSLPGDGEAFF	TGTGCCAGCAGCCTTCCCGGAGATGGTGAAGCTTTCTTT
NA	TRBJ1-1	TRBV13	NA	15	CASSHPQGMNTEAFF	TGTGCCAGCAGCCATCCGCAGGGGATGAACACTGAAGCTTTCTTT
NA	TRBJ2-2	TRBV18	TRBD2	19	CASSPRRTSGRMNTGELFF	TGTGCCAGCTCACCACGTCGGACTAGCGGGAGGATGAACACCGGGGAGCTGTTTTTT
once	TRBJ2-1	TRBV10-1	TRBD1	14	CASSEGQGVNEQFF	TGCGCCAGCAGTGAAGGACAGGGGGTTAATGAGCAGTTCTTC
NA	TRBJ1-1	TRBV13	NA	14	CASSLGRGASDAFF	TGTGCCAGCAGCTTAGGCCGGGGGGCTAGTGATGCTTTCTTT
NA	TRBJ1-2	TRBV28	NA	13	CASTIPTGTGYTF	TGTGCCAGCACCATCCCAACAGGGACCGGCTACACCTTC
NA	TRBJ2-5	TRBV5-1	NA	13	CASSQLGRETQYF	TGCGCCAGCAGCCAGTTGGGCCGAGAGACCCAGTACTTC
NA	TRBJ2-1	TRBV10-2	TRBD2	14	CASSRLAGNNEQFF	TGCGCCAGCAGTAGACTAGCGGGAAACAATGAGCAGTTCTTC
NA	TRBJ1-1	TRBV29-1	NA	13	CSVTGQLNTEAFF	TGCAGCGTCACCGGACAGTTGAACACTGAAGCTTTCTTT
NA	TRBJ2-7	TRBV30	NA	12	CAWSANSYEQYF	TGTGCCTGGAGTGCTAATTCCTACGAGCAGTACTTC
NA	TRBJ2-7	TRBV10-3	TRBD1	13	CAISGTGTHEQYF	TGTGCCATCAGTGGGACAGGGACCCACGAGCAGTACTTC
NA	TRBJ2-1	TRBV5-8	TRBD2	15	CASSLRGRAYNEQFF	TGTGCCAGCAGCTTGAGAGGGAGGGCCTACAATGAGCAGTTCTTC
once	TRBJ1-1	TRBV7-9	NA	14	CASSSEGRNTEAFF	TGTGCCAGCAGCTCGGAGGGCAGGAACACTGAAGCTTTCTTT
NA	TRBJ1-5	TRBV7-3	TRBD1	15	CASSKDGQGSQPQHF	TGTGCCAGCAGCAAAGACGGACAGGGCTCCCAGCCCCAGCATTTT
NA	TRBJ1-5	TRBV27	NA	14	CASSLDRAGDPQHF	TGTGCCAGCAGTTTAGATCGGGCAGGGGACCCCCAGCATTTT
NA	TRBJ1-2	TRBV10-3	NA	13	CAISEGGDSGYTF	TGTGCCATCAGTGAAGGGGGGGATAGTGGCTACACCTTC
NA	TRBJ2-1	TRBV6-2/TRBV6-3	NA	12	CASSFSPPEQFF	TGTGCCAGCAGTTTCTCTCCCCCGGAGCAGTTCTTC
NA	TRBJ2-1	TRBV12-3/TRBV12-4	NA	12	CASSPFHNEQFF	TGTGCCAGCAGTCCCTTTCACAATGAGCAGTTCTTC
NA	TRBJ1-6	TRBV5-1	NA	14	CASSLAEKNSPLHF	TGCGCCAGCAGCTTGGCCGAGAAGAATTCACCCCTCCACTTT
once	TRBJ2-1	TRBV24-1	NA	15	CATSDRSSGTGEQFF	TGTGCCACCAGTGATCGGTCTAGCGGGACAGGTGAGCAGTTCTTC
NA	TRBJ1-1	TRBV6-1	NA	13	CASSEVSRAEAFF	TGTGCCAGCAGTGAAGTGAGCAGGGCTGAAGCTTTCTTT
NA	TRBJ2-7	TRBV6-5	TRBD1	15	CASRTYSGTGHEQYF	TGTGCCAGCAGAACCTACTCCGGGACAGGGCACGAGCAGTACTTC
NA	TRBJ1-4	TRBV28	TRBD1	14	CASSLLNRGEKLFF	TGTGCCAGCAGTTTGTTAAACAGGGGTGAAAAACTGTTTTTT
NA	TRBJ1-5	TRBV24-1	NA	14	CATSEDSGAKPQHF	TGTGCCACCAGTGAAGACAGTGGAGCCAAGCCCCAGCATTTT
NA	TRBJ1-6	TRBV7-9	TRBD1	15	CASSVGTGDMAPLHF	TGTGCCAGCAGCGTCGGGACAGGGGATATGGCACCCCTCCACTTT
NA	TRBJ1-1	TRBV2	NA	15	CASSLRGGSNTEAFF	TGTGCCAGCAGTTTAAGGGGGGGGTCGAACACTGAAGCTTTCTTT
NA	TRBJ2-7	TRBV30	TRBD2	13	CAWGTRGFYEQYF	TGTGCCTGGGGGACTAGGGGATTCTACGAGCAGTACTTC
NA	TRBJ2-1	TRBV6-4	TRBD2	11	CASLPGGEQFF	TGTGCCAGCCTCCCCGGGGGGGAGCAGTTCTTC
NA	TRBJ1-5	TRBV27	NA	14	CASRYREGNQPQHF	TGTGCCAGCCGTTACAGGGAAGGCAATCAGCCCCAGCATTTT
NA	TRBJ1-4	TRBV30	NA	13	CAWSSDINEKLFF	TGTGCCTGGAGTTCAGATATAAATGAAAAACTGTTTTTT
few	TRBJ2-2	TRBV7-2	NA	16	CASSLAASRNTGELFF	TGTGCCAGCAGCTTAGCGGCTAGCAGGAACACCGGGGAGCTGTTTTTT
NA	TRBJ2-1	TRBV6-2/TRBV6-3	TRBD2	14	CASSRSTSGSLEFF	TGTGCCAGCAGTCGATCGACTAGCGGGAGCCTGGAGTTCTTC
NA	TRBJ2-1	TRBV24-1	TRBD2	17	CATSDLPGTSVYNEQFF	TGTGCCACCAGTGATTTGCCCGGGACTAGCGTGTACAATGAGCAGTTCTTC
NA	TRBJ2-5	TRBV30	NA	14	CAWSNQVLKETQYF	TGTGCCTGGAGTAACCAGGTCCTTAAGGAGACCCAGTACTTC
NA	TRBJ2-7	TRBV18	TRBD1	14	CASSPQQGAGEQYF	TGTGCCAGCTCACCACAACAGGGGGCCGGGGAGCAGTACTTC
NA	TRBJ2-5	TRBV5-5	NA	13	CASSLPGKETQYF	TGTGCCAGCAGCTTGCCCGGGAAAGAGACCCAGTACTTC
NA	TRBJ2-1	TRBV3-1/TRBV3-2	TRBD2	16	CASSRGTSGRGNEQFF	TGTGCCAGCAGCCGGGGGACTAGCGGGAGGGGCAATGAGCAGTTCTTC
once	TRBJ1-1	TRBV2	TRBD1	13	CASSVDRGAEAFF	TGTGCCAGCAGTGTTGACAGGGGGGCTGAAGCTTTCTTT